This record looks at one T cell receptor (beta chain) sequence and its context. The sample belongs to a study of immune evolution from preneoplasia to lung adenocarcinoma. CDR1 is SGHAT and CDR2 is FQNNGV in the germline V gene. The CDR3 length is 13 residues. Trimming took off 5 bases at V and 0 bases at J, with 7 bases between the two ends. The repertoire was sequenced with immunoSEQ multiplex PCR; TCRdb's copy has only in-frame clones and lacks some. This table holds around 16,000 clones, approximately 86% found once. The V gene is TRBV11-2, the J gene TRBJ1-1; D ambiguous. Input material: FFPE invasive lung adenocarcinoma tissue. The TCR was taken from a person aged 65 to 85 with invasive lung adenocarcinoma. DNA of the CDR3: TGTGCCAGCAGCCCCCAGATGAACACTGAAGCTTTCTTT. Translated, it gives CASSPQMNTEAFF.